This is a list of T cell receptor beta chains from one sample in a study of blood T cell repertoires in COVID-19. The repertoire was sequenced with immunoSEQ multiplex PCR; TCRdb's copy has only in-frame clones and lacks some. Of some 80,000 clones in the sample, around 90% were seen once. Input material: peripheral blood. Receptors originate from a woman older than 75 with active or convalescent COVID-19. The CDR3 runs from the conserved cysteine through the conserved F or W. The D gene is left open where the match is weak. Size is stated for part of the rows, as once, few or many counts, or as a class when the clone is expanded.

D: -; size: -; J: TRBJ1-4; V: TRBV11-2; DNA: TGTGCCAGCAGCCCCAGGACATCTGGCGGGCGGGGAAATGAAAAACTGTTTTTT; CDR3: CASSPRTSGGRGNEKLFF
D: -; size: -; J: TRBJ1-4; V: TRBV5-1; DNA: TGCGCCAGCAGCTTAGGCCAGGCCAATGAAAAACTGTTTTTT; CDR3: CASSLGQANEKLFF
D: TRBD1; size: -; J: TRBJ2-7; V: TRBV7-9; DNA: TGTGCCAGCAGCCGGACAGGAGTTTTCTACGAGCAGTACTTC; CDR3: CASSRTGVFYEQYF
D: TRBD1; size: -; J: TRBJ2-7; V: TRBV4-2; DNA: TGTGCCAGCAGCCAAGGGACAGGGGGCGGCTACGAGCAGTACTTC; CDR3: CASSQGTGGGYEQYF
D: -; size: -; J: TRBJ2-1; V: TRBV6-4; DNA: TGTGCCAGCAGTGACGGAACAGGGATGCCCTACAATGAGCAGTTCTTC; CDR3: CASSDGTGMPYNEQFF
D: TRBD1; size: -; J: TRBJ1-2; V: TRBV7-2; DNA: TGTGCCAGCAGCTCTACACCCAGGGGGTATGGCTACACCTTC; CDR3: CASSSTPRGYGYTF
D: TRBD1; size: -; J: TRBJ2-7; V: TRBV19; DNA: TGTGCCAGTAGTATTGGGACAGGGATTACCTACGAGCAGTACTTC; CDR3: CASSIGTGITYEQYF
D: TRBD2; size: -; J: TRBJ2-7; V: TRBV27; DNA: TGTGCCAGCAGTTATGCGGGGGGGCCAATAGAGCAGTACTTC; CDR3: CASSYAGGPIEQYF
D: -; size: once; J: TRBJ1-1; V: TRBV6-2/TRBV6-3; DNA: TGTGCCAGCAGTTACTCGCACAGGGCCACTGAAGCTTTCTTT; CDR3: CASSYSHRATEAFF
D: TRBD1; size: -; J: TRBJ2-6; V: TRBV19; DNA: TGTGCCAGTAGTGGGTACAGGGGCTCTGGGGCCAACGTCCTGACTTTC; CDR3: CASSGYRGSGANVLTF
D: -; size: -; J: TRBJ1-4; V: TRBV29-1; DNA: TGCAGCGTTGCTGCAACTAATGAAAAACTGTTTTTT; CDR3: CSVAATNEKLFF
D: -; size: -; J: TRBJ2-2; V: TRBV3-1/TRBV3-2; DNA: TGTGCCAGCATGGGAGGTCGCACCGGGGAGCTGTTTTTT; CDR3: CASMGGRTGELFF
D: TRBD1; size: -; J: TRBJ2-2; V: TRBV2; DNA: TGTGCCAGCAGTGTTCGCAGGGGGCAAACCGGGGAGCTGTTTTTT; CDR3: CASSVRRGQTGELFF
D: TRBD2; size: -; J: TRBJ2-7; V: TRBV20-1; DNA: TGCAGTGCTAGTGATAGCGGGGGTCCCTACGAGCAGTACTTC; CDR3: CSASDSGGPYEQYF
D: TRBD1; size: -; J: TRBJ2-7; V: TRBV6-6; DNA: TGTGCCAGCAGTCGGACAGGGGGAGGTACAATGGGGTCCTACGAGCAGTACTTC; CDR3: CASSRTGGGTMGSYEQYF
D: TRBD1; size: -; J: TRBJ1-2; V: TRBV29-1; DNA: TGCAGCGTTCGGGACTCAGGGGGCTATGGCTACACCTTC; CDR3: CSVRDSGGYGYTF